The 18 T cell receptor beta chains in this list originate from one sample, sequenced in a study of monozygotic twins with inflammatory bowel disease (dated by TCRdb to the late 2010s). Libraries were constructed by 5' RACE. Sequencing used an Illumina HiSeq 2500. Following TCRdb reprocessing, every CDR3 protein sequence forms one entry, and DNA is not provided. For this sample, the table gives about 380,000 distinct CDR3 sequences. Of the sample, approximately 2.4% falls within the top ten clones. The sample taken for sequencing was blood. These receptors all come from a human donor with ulcerative colitis or Crohn's disease, or a healthy co-twin of an affected twin (not recorded which).

The J gene is TRBJ2-7, the V gene TRBV7-2; TCRdb reports TRBD1, a call that lacks DNA to check it against. CDR1 is SGHTA and CDR2 is FQGNSA in the germline V gene. The CDR3 sequence is 16 residues long. The CDR3 here is CASSLLSGVGSYEQYF.

The chain couples TRBV7-9 to TRBJ2-5. The CDR3 runs to 14 residues. CDR1 is SEHNR, CDR2 FQNEAQ, per germline (reference sequence). The CDR3: CASSSRRNQETQYF.

The chain employs TRBV7-3 and TRBJ1-1. The V gene's germline CDR1 is SGHTA and CDR2 FQGTGA. The CDR3 sequence is 15 residues long. The CDR3 sequence is CASSSFGGSAGPTFF.

This chain joins TRBV5-1 and TRBJ1-3. Germline-derived CDR1 and CDR2 are SGHRS and YFSETQ. This CDR3 has 14 residues. The CDR3 is CASSPASSGNTIYF.

The V and J genes are TRBV14 and TRBJ2-1; TCRdb returns TRBD1, unconfirmable since there is no DNA. CDR3 length: 18 residues. In germline, CDR1 is SGHDN, CDR2 FVKESK. CDR3 sequence reads: CVSSQDRGLGTRYNEQFF.

This chain links TRBV7-9 with TRBJ2-1; the D call of TRBD1 rests on TCRdb alone, since no DNA is present to check it. The CDR3 spans 15 residues. Germline CDR1 reads SEHNR; CDR2 reads FQNEAQ (reference sequence). The CDR3 region is CASSLRTSSYNEQFF.

The V gene is TRBV7-2, the J gene TRBJ2-1; TCRdb indicates TRBD2, and absent DNA this call remains unverified. CDR1 SGHTA and CDR2 FQGNSA come from the germline V gene. This CDR3 comprises 16 residues. CDR3 amino acids: CASSLISTSGFHEQFF.

The chain combines TRBV7-9 with TRBJ1-4. The CDR3 length is 16 residues. CDR1 and CDR2 (germline): SEHNR, FQNEAQ (reference sequence). The CDR3 protein is CASSLRFGQLNEKLFF.

This chain links TRBV9 with TRBJ2-5; no DNA is available, so the TRBD1 call from TCRdb remains unchecked. The V gene's germline CDR1 is SGDLS and CDR2 YYNGEE. CDR3 length: 17 amino acids. CDR3 sequence reads: CASSALNGGFGQETQYF.

The chain uses TRBV9 and TRBJ2-7; TCRdb names TRBD1, which stays unverified in the absence of DNA. This CDR3 is built from 14 residues. CDR1 and CDR2 from the germline V gene are SGDLS and YYNGEE. CDR3 residues: CASSVGGGGYEQYF.

V gene TRBV11-3 combines with J gene TRBJ1-1. The CDR3 spans 13 residues. CDR1 is SGHNT, CDR2 YENEEA, per germline. CDR3 in amino acids: CASSLGWGTEAFF. Looking up the rest from reference TRBV11-3 and TRBJ1-1 gives the full variable domain: EAGVVQSPRYKIIEKKQPVAFWCNPISGHNTLYWYLQNLGQGPELLIRYENEEAVDDSQLPKDRFSAERLKGVDSTLKIQPAELGDSAVYLCASSLGWGTEAFFGQGTRLTVV.

This CDR3 is CASSRNRGRTDTQYF. The chain employs TRBV7-2 and TRBJ2-3; TCRdb lists TRBD1, though no DNA is available to test this call. Germline V gene sequence: CDR1 SGHTA, CDR2 FQGNSA. The CDR3 has 15 residues.

V is TRBV6-2 or TRBV6-3 and J is TRBJ2-7; the TRBD1 assignment by TCRdb is unverifiable without DNA. Germline-derived CDR1 and CDR2 are MNHEY and SVGEGT. The CDR3 runs to 14 residues. This CDR3 is CASSAVGQALLQYF.

V usage is TRBV3-1 and J usage is TRBJ2-1. The germline V gene encodes CDR1 LGHDT and CDR2 YNNKEL (reference sequence). CDR3 length: 14 residues. The CDR3 reads CASSQGNNIDEQFF.

This chain joins TRBV18 and TRBJ2-4; TCRdb returns TRBD2, unconfirmable since there is no DNA. Per germline, CDR1 KGHSH and CDR2 LQKENI. The CDR3 extends over 13 amino acids. The CDR3 loop is CASSPSGENMQYF.

The V and J genes are TRBV10-3 and TRBJ1-2; TCRdb's D call of TRBD1 is untestable without DNA. Germline V CDR1 and CDR2: ENHRY, SYGVKD. This CDR3 spans 15 amino acids. This chain's CDR3 is CAISESGGAGYGYTF.

This sequence joins TRBV3-1 and TRBJ1-1. The CDR3 totals 14 residues. Germline loops: CDR1 LGHDT, CDR2 YNNKEL (reference sequence). The CDR3 protein is CASSQDFTASEAFF.

V and J are TRBV12-3 or TRBV12-4 and TRBJ2-7; the TCRdb D gene call, TRBD1, has no DNA to confirm it. CDR3 length: 16 residues. The CDR3 loop is CASTTIGQASSYEQYF.